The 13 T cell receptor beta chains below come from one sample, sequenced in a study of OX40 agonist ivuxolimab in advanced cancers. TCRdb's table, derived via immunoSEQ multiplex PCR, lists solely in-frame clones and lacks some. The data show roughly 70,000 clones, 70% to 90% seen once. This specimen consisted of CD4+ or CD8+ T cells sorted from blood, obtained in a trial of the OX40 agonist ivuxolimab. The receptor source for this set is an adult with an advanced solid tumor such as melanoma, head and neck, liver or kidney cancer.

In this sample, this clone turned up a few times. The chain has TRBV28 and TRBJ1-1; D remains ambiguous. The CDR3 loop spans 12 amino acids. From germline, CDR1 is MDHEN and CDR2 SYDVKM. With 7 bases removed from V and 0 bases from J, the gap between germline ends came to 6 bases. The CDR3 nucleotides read TGTGCCAGCACAACCATGAACACTGAAGCTTTCTTT. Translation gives CASTTMNTEAFF.

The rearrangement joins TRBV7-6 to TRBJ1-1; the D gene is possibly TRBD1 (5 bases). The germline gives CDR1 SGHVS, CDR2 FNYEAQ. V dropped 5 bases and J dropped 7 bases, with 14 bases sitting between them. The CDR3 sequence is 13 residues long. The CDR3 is CASSPLGAFEAFF. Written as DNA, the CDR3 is TGTGCCAGCAGCCCCCTTGGGGCCTTTGAAGCTTTCTTT.

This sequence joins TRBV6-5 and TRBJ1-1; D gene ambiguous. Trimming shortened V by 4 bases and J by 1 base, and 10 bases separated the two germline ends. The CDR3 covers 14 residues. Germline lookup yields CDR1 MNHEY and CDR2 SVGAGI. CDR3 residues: CASSSVLGNTEAFF. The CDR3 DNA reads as TGTGCCAGCAGTTCAGTGCTGGGGAACACTGAAGCTTTCTTT.

CDR3 nucleotide sequence: TGTGCCAGCAGTTCGCCGGACTACTCTAGCTACGAGCAGTACTTC. It is translated as CASSSPDYSSYEQYF. This chain connects TRBV28 to TRBJ2-5; TRBD2 is a possible D gene (6 bases). The DNA end favors TRBJ2-7, so the J call may be wrong. The CDR3 sequence is 15 residues long. The germline CDR1 and CDR2 sequences are MDHEN and SYDVKM.

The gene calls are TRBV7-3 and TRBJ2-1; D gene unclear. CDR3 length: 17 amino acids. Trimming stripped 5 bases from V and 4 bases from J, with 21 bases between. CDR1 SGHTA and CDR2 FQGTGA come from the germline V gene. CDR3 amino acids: CASSPYGVRVKYNEQFF. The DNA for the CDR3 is TGTGCCAGCAGCCCCTACGGAGTAAGGGTAAAATACAATGAGCAGTTCTTC.

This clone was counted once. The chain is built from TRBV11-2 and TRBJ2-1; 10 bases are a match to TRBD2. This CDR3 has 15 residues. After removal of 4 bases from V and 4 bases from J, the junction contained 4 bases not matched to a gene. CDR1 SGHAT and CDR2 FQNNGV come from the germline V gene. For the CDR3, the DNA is TGTGCCAGCAGCTCGGGGACTAGCGCATACAATGAGCAGTTCTTC. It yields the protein CASSSGTSAYNEQFF.

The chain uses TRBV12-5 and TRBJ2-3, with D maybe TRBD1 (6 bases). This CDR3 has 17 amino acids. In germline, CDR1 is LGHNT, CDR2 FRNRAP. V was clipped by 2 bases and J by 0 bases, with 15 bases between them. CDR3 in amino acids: CASGLSWVGASTDTQYF. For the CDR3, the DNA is TGTGCTAGTGGTTTGTCCTGGGTGGGGGCTAGCACAGATACGCAGTATTTT.

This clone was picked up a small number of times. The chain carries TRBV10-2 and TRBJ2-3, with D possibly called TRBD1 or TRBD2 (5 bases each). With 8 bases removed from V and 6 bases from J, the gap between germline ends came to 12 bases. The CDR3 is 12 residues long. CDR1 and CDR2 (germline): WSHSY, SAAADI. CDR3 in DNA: TGCGCCAGCCTTGGGGGAAGGGATACGCAGTATTTT. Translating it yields CASLGGRDTQYF.

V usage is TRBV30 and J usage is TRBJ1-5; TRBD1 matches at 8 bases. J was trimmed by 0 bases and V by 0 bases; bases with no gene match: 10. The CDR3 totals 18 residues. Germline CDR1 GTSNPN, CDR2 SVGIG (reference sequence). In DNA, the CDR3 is TGTGCCTGGAGTGTACGGGGCAGGGGGCTTAATAGCAATCAGCCCCAGCATTTT. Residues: CAWSVRGRGLNSNQPQHF.

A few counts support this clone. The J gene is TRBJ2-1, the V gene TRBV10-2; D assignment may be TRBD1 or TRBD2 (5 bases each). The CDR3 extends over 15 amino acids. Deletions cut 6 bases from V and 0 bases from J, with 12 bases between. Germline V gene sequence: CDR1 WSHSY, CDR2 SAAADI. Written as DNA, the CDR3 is TGCGCCAGCAGCCCTCGGGGCGTCTCCTACAATGAGCAGTTCTTC. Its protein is CASSPRGVSYNEQFF.

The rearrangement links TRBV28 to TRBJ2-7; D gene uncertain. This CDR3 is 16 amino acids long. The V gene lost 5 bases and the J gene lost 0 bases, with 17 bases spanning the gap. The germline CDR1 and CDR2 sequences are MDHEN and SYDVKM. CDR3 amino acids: CASSRTETSSSYEQYF. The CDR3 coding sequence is TGTGCCAGCAGTCGTACGGAGACTTCGAGCTCCTACGAGCAGTACTTC.

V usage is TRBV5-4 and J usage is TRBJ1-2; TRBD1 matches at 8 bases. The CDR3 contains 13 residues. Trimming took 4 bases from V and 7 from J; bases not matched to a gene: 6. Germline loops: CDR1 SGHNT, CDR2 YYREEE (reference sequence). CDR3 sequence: CASSPDRVSGYTF. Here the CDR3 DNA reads TGTGCCAGCAGCCCGGACAGGGTTAGTGGCTACACCTTC.

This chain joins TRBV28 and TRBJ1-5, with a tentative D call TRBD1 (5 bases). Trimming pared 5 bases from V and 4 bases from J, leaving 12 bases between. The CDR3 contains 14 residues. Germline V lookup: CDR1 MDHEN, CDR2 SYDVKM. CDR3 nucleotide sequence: TGTGCCAGCAGTGGACAAGGCTTAAATCAGCCCCAGCATTTT. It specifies CASSGQGLNQPQHF.